Below, one T cell receptor (beta chain) is given with its context. Its recognized antigen is unknown. Receptors were amplified or captured by the immunoSEQ multiplex PCR assay. For the multiplex PCR, a mixture combining 60 forward primers for TCR Vbeta segments and 13 reverse primers for TCR Jbeta segments was used. A multiplex PCR assay on genomic DNA amplified the CDR3 region of rearranged TCR beta genes. The Illumina HiSeq System was used to sequence the amplified TCR beta libraries as 87-base-pair reads. Regarding the original processing steps: In a later analysis, about 80 million unique TCR beta chains were counted across the 500 to 850 repertoires, and approximately 11 million of these chains were shared by at least two donors. A nearest-neighbor algorithm error-corrected the raw reads and collapsed the reads into unique sequences, merging closely related sequences to remove PCR and sequencing errors. To assign V, D and J gene segments, CDR3 sequences were aligned to IMGT reference sequences. For a sequence to be retained, a match of at least six nucleotides was required to both a V gene segment and a J gene segment. Rearrangements were classified as productive when the CDR3 lacked stop codons and remained in frame with V and J, and all other rearrangements were classified as non-productive. CDR3 was defined according to IMGT convention as the region running from the second conserved V-encoded cysteine to the conserved J-encoded phenylalanine. In an earlier analysis of around 600 of the donors, sequences lacking an unambiguous match to a single V gene segment were excluded. An earlier analysis of several hundred of the donors classified V segments as functional when productive rearrangements were above 56.7% and as segregating when the standard deviation between donors was above 5%. To diagnose cytomegalovirus status from the catalog of TCR beta chain sequences, a statistical classification framework was built. In a later analysis, V and J genes were assigned by comparing TCR nucleotide sequences against IMGT/GENE-DB human TR gene sequences. Using the TCRdist pipeline, a later analysis assigned CDR3 sequences along with most-parsimonious VDJ recombination scenarios. A later analysis defined each TCR beta chain by its CDR3 amino acid sequence plus V-gene family, and excluded reads lacking a unique V-gene family. As a way to deal with suspected cross-contamination and a sequencing artifact, a later analysis dropped approximately 570 nucleotide sequences that were highly shared and had low generation probability. A later analysis calculated a clonal expansion index for each public chain from normalized within-repertoire ranks of inferred template counts. A later analysis computed generation probabilities with a VDJ recombination model fitted to out-of-frame rearrangements, and checked the results against IGoR. Hypergeometric tests were used in a later analysis to score TCR-TCR, TCR-HLA and TCR-CMV co-occurrence, with a repertoire-size bias correction applied to the TCR pairs. To estimate false discovery rates, a later analysis permuted the HLA or CMV assignments 20 times. A later analysis grouped co-occurring TCRs with DBSCAN, adding TCRdist sequence similarity when clustering within HLA-allele-positive subsets. Repertoires with fewer than 30,000 or more than 120,000 public chains were left out of co-occurrence clustering, as were five repertoires with anomalous nucleotide sharing. TCRdb limited this immuneACCESS table to in-frame rearrangements with V and J called. A share of clones is missing; checked studies link under half to unresolved V genes, and the rest is unexplained. For V, J and clone size, that table is used; D and trimming come from the DNA. This sample's table carries 200,000 or so clones. Jointly, the top ten make up 0.65% to 0.75% of the sample.

The data are from a study of cytomegalovirus exposure and HLA in healthy donors (dated by TCRdb to about 2017). About the investigation overall: According to an earlier analysis of several hundred of the donors, roughly 180 million T cells yielded 120 million or so unique TCR beta sequences and about 300 Gb of sequence data. Around 300 gigabases of sequencing data and approximately 80 million unique TCR sequences were included in an early release covering roughly 600 HLA-typed donors. Among the approximately 430 genotyped donors, roughly 80% belonged to the genetic ancestry cluster associated with self-reported Caucasian donors. The aim of the study was to test whether cataloging public T cell receptors could identify signatures of past pathogen exposure. The T cell repertoires of 666 subjects were profiled by immunosequencing and related to cytomegalovirus serostatus. Besides the first cohort of roughly 640 subjects, a separate validation cohort made up of roughly 130 different subjects was used. To predict cytomegalovirus infection status, the study combined high-throughput TCR immunosequencing, statistical association of individual TCRs with disease status, and machine learning. A later analysis re-examined previously published TCR beta repertoires from hundreds of donors and added high-resolution HLA genotyping to investigate patterns of TCR occurrence. Rather than drawing on any new phenotypic data, the later analysis identified candidate immune exposures from TCR beta sequences and the way those sequences occurred across donors. In an earlier analysis of roughly 540 of the donors, high-throughput TCR beta sequencing was used to judge whether each TCR beta V gene segment behaved as functional or pseudogenic. Donor age, sex, ethnicity and CMV serostatus were compiled together with the repertoire data. Genome-wide SNP genotypes for about 65% of the 666 donors were used in a later genetic analysis, which treated that subset as a discovery cohort. All discovery cohort repertoires had been generated on a single sequencing platform. Class I and class II HLA loci were covered by the typing at four-digit resolution. The number of donors typed differed by locus, with 629-630 for A, B, C, DRB1 and DQB1, approximately 500 for DQA1, about 610 for DPA1, and 450 to 480 for DPB1. Five DR-DQ haplotypes were treated as single units for association and clustering because of strong linkage in the cohort. Among 300 to 450 genotyped donors of the cohort, an average of roughly 240,000 unique TCR beta nucleotide sequences were sequenced per donor, about a sixth of them non-productive. Points the paper makes about the study in general: In a later analysis, several top co-occurrence clusters were reported to appear linked to parvovirus B19, influenza, CMV and Epstein-Barr virus. While some public TCRs were present in many individuals, most TCR sequences turned up only very rarely across donors. Presence/absence analyses assumed roughly uniform sequencing depth across donors, an assumption that may not hold. According to the authors, the approach could potentially be generalized to other disease states and immunological phenotypes. Because the 87-base-pair reads could not distinguish some IMGT-functional V segments, including TRBV6-2 and TRBV6-3, those segments were excluded. Because some donors lacked HLA typing at each locus, the association tests relied only on the typed subset. A further reported finding was that TCR beta sequences accurately predicted the HLA-A and HLA-B alleles for most subjects in the first cohort. Three of the identified cytomegalovirus-associated TCR beta chains were confirmed in vitro to be specific for cytomegalovirus antigens. An association between a missense DCLRE1C variant and V-gene and J-gene trimming of TCR beta chains was found in a later genetic analysis and replicated in an independent cohort. In a later analysis, HLA-associated TCR beta chains were found to be more clonally expanded and to have lower generation probabilities than equally common non-associated chains. Correlated functional status among segregating V segments might be attributable to linkage disequilibrium, but an unknown experimental factor could not be ruled out. According to a later analysis, TCR association rates differed among HLA loci, with DRB1 alleles showing the most associated TCRs and HLA-C alleles showing the fewest. For the cohort, immune exposure information was limited to CMV serostatus. An earlier analysis of approximately 600 of the donors showed that most TCR beta V segments appeared in productive rearrangements either about 90% or about 30% of the time, which broadly matched IMGT annotations. A total of roughly 160 TCR beta chains were listed by the study as associated with cytomegalovirus. Compared with the 666-donor mean, donors in an Asian-associated ancestry cluster had fewer N-insertions in productive TCRs, according to a later genetic analysis. Because counts were too low, about 18 rarely observed V segments, including chromosome 9 orphons, were excluded from the earlier analysis of some 590 of the donors. When HLA alleles, especially DR and DQ, strongly co-occurred, TCR associations were difficult to assign to individual alleles. The classifier was reported to diagnose cytomegalovirus status with high specificity and sensitivity in both the original cohort and the validation cohort. A cluster of highly shared sequence variants was judged likely to be a technical artifact of the sequencing pipeline. According to a later analysis, most CMV-associated TCR beta chains appeared to be HLA-restricted, and the HLA associations seemed to be driven largely by CMV exposure. The cohort was sequenced for TCR beta chains only, and without alpha or paired-chain data the features that could be detected were limited. In a later analysis, more than 15,000 TCR beta sequences were associated with specific HLA alleles at a false discovery rate of 0.05.

Spanning cysteine to phenylalanine, the CDR3 consists of 16 amino acids. Only CDR3 DNA remains: 48 bases, in frame from the first base. V and J are trimmed by 0 bases and 4 bases, and the gene matches miss 5 bases of the junction. Per the germline V gene, SNHLY is the CDR1 and FYNNEI is the CDR2. In total, approximately 700 healthy bone marrow donors made up the cohort. At the time of sampling, every cohort member was nominally healthy, though immune exposures that went unrecorded were likely present. The donor tested CMV seronegative, placing the donor among the 350 or so seronegative members of the cohort. Each donor provided a peripheral blood sample, and peripheral blood mononuclear cells were used for TCR beta sequencing. The Qiagen DNeasy Blood Extraction Kit was used to extract genomic DNA from the blood cell samples.

The chain uses TRBV2 and TRBJ2-5; 10 middle bases align to TRBD2. This TCR derives from a boy aged 5-17 years in good health and CMV-seronegative. Specimen: PBMCs. The CDR3 is CASSEASGGATETQYF. DNA sequence: TGTGCCAGCAGTGAAGCGAGCGGGGGGGCCACAGAGACCCAGTACTTC.